The 28 T cell receptor beta chains below all came from one sample that was sequenced in a study of blood T cells in healthy people across ages. Together with a sample-barcoded 5' primer, a J-beta primer mix was included in a second PCR lasting about 7 to 12 cycles. TCRdb itself ran the 5' RACE reads through MiXCR, one entry per CDR3 protein. The sample has some 780,000 distinct CDR3 sequences; more than 55% are singletons. The specimen was blood. These receptors were taken from a man aged 35 to 55 in good health.

The chain employs TRBV5-1 and TRBJ2-2, with 12 bases matching TRBD2. The V gene's germline CDR1 is SGHRS and CDR2 YFSETQ. The CDR3 consists of 20 residues. The V gene end was trimmed by 5 bases and the J gene end by 7 bases; junction bases not matched to a gene: 21. CDR3: CASRREGLAGRNARVGELFF. The CDR3, as DNA: TGCGCCAGCAGAAGAGAAGGACTAGCGGGGCGAAACGCAAGGGTCGGGGAGCTGTTTTTT.

This clonotype was found a few times. The V call is TRBV20-1, the J call TRBJ2-1; 10 positions agree with TRBD2. J lost 2 bases, V lost 4 bases, and 8 bases had no gene match. CDR1 DFQATT and CDR2 SNEGSKA come from the germline V gene (reference sequence). The CDR3 totals 16 residues. CDR3 protein: CSATQPGLATYNEQFF. CDR3 in DNA: TGCAGTGCTACCCAACCGGGACTAGCGACCTACAATGAGCAGTTCTTC.

The chain is built from TRBV3-1 and TRBJ2-5, with 10 bases fitting TRBD2. This CDR3 is built from 16 residues. Germline CDR1 reads LGHDT; CDR2 reads YNNKEL (reference sequence). With 0 bases clipped from V and 3 bases from J, the junction kept 4 bases outside the gene matches. The CDR3 sequence: CASSQDKTSGEETQYF. The CDR3 DNA sequence: TGTGCCAGCAGCCAAGATAAAACTAGCGGGGAAGAGACCCAGTACTTC.

The gene calls are TRBV5-1 and TRBJ1-1; no firm D call. V was shortened by 1 base and J by 9 bases, with 13 bases between the two germline ends. Germline V CDR1 and CDR2: SGHRS, YFSETQ. This CDR3 region has 13 residues. The CDR3 nucleotides are TGCGCCAGCAGCTTGTTGCGGGAATATAAAGCTTTCTTT. Translated: CASSLLREYKAFF.

The J gene is TRBJ1-5, the V gene TRBV24-1, with D tentatively TRBD1 (5 bases). Trimming took 3 bases from V and 4 from J, leaving 12 bases between them. Germline loops: CDR1 KGHDR, CDR2 SFDVKD. The CDR3 totals 15 residues. The CDR3 loop is CATSDPGTDNQPQHF. CDR3 in DNA: TGTGCCACCAGTGATCCCGGGACGGATAATCAGCCCCAGCATTTT.

The chain combines TRBV7-3 with TRBJ2-5; tentatively, D is TRBD2 (6 bases). The CDR3 has 15 residues. Deletions cut 3 bases from V and 3 bases from J, with 14 bases between. CDR1 is SGHTA, CDR2 FQGTGA, per germline. The CDR3 DNA reads as TGTGCCAGCAGCTTGGAGGGACTTGCTAAAGAGACCCAGTACTTC. Translating it yields CASSLEGLAKETQYF.

J is TRBJ2-7 and V is TRBV9, with 9 bases that match TRBD1. The CDR3 consists of 14 residues. The V gene end was trimmed by 5 bases and the J gene end by 6 bases; junction bases not matched to a gene: 9. Germline lookup yields CDR1 SGDLS and CDR2 YYNGEE. CDR3 coding DNA: TGTGCCAGCAGTTACGGGGACAGGGCGGGCGAGCAGTACTTC. This codes for CASSYGDRAGEQYF. The full variable domain, with the rest looked up from reference TRBV9 and TRBJ2-7, is DSGVTQTPKHLITATGQRVTLRCSPRSGDLSVYWYQQSLDQGLQFLIQYYNGEERAKGNILERFSAQQFPDLHSELNLSSLELGDSALYFCASSYGDRAGEQYFGPGTRLTVT.

This clonotype was counted a few times. The rearrangement joins TRBV7-6 to TRBJ2-6; D gene unclear. CDR3 length equals 18 residues. Germline CDR1 and CDR2: SGHVS and FNYEAQ. The germline V and J ends were trimmed by 0 bases and 1 base, with 13 bases remaining between them. In DNA form, the CDR3 reads TGTGCCAGCAGCTTAGCAACTTATCCGGAATCTGGGGCCAACGTCCTGACTTTC. This encodes CASSLATYPESGANVLTF. Drawing the rest from reference TRBV7-6 and TRBJ2-6, the complete variable domain is GAGVSQSPRYKVTKRGQDVALRCDPISGHVSLYWYRQALGQGPEFLTYFNYEAQQDKSGLPNDRFSAERPEGSISTLTIQRTEQRDSAMYRCASSLATYPESGANVLTFGAGSRLTVL.

The chain recombines TRBV6-5 with TRBJ1-2; 7 bases are a match to TRBD1. After removal of 2 bases from V and 3 bases from J, the junction contained 6 bases not matched to a gene. The CDR3 runs 15 residues. Germline V lookup: CDR1 MNHEY, CDR2 SVGAGI. The CDR3 nucleotides are TGTGCCAGCAGTTACACGACAGGGAACCACTATGGCTACACCTTC. Translated: CASSYTTGNHYGYTF.

In its sample, this clonotype was seen a few times. V and J are TRBV29-1 and TRBJ2-1; 7 nucleotides line up with TRBD1. V trimming: 7 bases; J trimming: 2 bases; junction bases outside the gene matches: 5. This CDR3 comprises 13 residues. Germline-derived CDR1 and CDR2 are SQVTM and ANQGSEA. CDR3 sequence: CSARGQAYNEQFF. CDR3 nucleotide sequence: TGCAGCGCACGCGGACAGGCCTACAATGAGCAGTTCTTC.

This clonotype was counted only a few times. The CDR3 sequence is CASSSLPGGPKETQYF. DNA for the CDR3: TGTGCCAGCAGTTCCCTCCCCGGAGGCCCAAAAGAGACCCAGTACTTC. This chain connects TRBV27 to TRBJ2-5; maybe TRBD2 (5 bases). This CDR3 is built from 16 residues. V shed 4 bases and J shed 3 bases, with 18 bases lying between them. From germline, CDR1 is MNHEY and CDR2 SMNVEV (reference sequence).

This clonotype was observed a few times. This chain connects TRBV7-2 to TRBJ1-5, with D unclear. The germline gives CDR1 SGHTA, CDR2 FQGNSA. V gave up 1 base and J gave up 6 bases, with 7 bases separating them. The CDR3 is 13 residues long. The CDR3 here is CASSLGMGQPQHF. The CDR3 nucleotides are TGTGCCAGCAGCTTAGGGATGGGTCAGCCCCAGCATTTT.

This clonotype was detected once. The chain has TRBV11-2 and TRBJ1-2, with 10 bases matching TRBD1. Looked up from germline, CDR1 is SGHAT and CDR2 is FQNNGV. CDR3 length: 15 residues. J lost 5 bases, V lost 5 bases, and 8 bases had no gene match. CDR3 sequence reads: CASSPRQGAWYGYTF. In DNA form, the CDR3 reads TGTGCCAGCAGCCCGAGACAGGGGGCATGGTATGGCTACACCTTC.

J is TRBJ2-5 and V is TRBV29-1; 11 bases are a match to TRBD1. J was trimmed by 4 bases and V by 4 bases; bases with no gene match: 5. Germline-derived CDR1 and CDR2 are SQVTM and ANQGSEA. The length of the CDR3 is 14 residues. The CDR3, as DNA: TGCAGCGTTGCCCCCGGGACAGGGGGAGAGACCCAGTACTTC. Translation gives CSVAPGTGGETQYF.

This clonotype came up a few times. This CDR3 reads CASSPSSGRSTGELFF. The CDR3 nucleotides read TGTGCCAGCAGTCCCTCTAGCGGGAGGTCAACCGGGGAGCTGTTTTTT. The J gene is TRBJ2-2, the V gene TRBV28; 11 nucleotides align to TRBD2. Germline V lookup: CDR1 MDHEN, CDR2 SYDVKM. J lost 5 bases, V lost 5 bases, and 7 bases had no gene match. The CDR3 spans 16 residues.

The chain uses TRBV24-1 and TRBJ2-5; 9 bases are shared with TRBD2. The germline gives CDR1 KGHDR, CDR2 SFDVKD. The CDR3 is 16 amino acids. The trim removed 3 bases at V and 5 bases at J, leaving 9 bases unmatched. CDR3 amino acids: CATSDLLAGNQETQYF. The CDR3 DNA follows: TGTGCCACCAGTGATCTCCTAGCGGGGAATCAGGAGACCCAGTACTTC.

The V and J genes are TRBV5-1 and TRBJ2-1; unclear D gene. Germline-derived CDR1 and CDR2 are SGHRS and YFSETQ. The CDR3 has 13 amino acids. Trimming stripped 4 bases from V and 8 bases from J, with 13 bases between. The DNA of the CDR3 is TGCGCCAGCAGCCAGCACACACGGGATGAGCAGTTCTTC. It yields the protein CASSQHTRDEQFF.

Only a few counts were recorded for this clonotype. This chain connects TRBV27 to TRBJ2-4; 8 bases are shared with TRBD1. J gave up 0 bases and V 5 bases, and 9 bases lay outside the gene matches. The CDR3 has 17 residues. The germline gives CDR1 MNHEY, CDR2 SMNVEV (reference sequence). The CDR3 here is CASSPTGDGLAKNIQYF. DNA for the CDR3: TGTGCCAGCAGTCCGACAGGGGACGGTCTAGCCAAAAACATTCAGTACTTC.

This clonotype has only a few counts. At one end, the junction sequence differs from germline, possibly due to a read error. This chain uses TRBV6-5 with TRBJ1-1, with 7 bases matching TRBD1. The CDR3 extends over 14 amino acids. Germline-derived CDR1 and CDR2 are MNHEY and SVGAGI. The CDR3 coding sequence is TGTGCCAGCAGTCGAGCGACAGGGCCCACTAAAGCTTTCTTT. Amino acids: CASSRATGPTKAFF.

This chain joins TRBV6-2 or TRBV6-3 and TRBJ2-5; 9 nucleotides line up with TRBD1. With 5 bases clipped from V and 11 bases from J, the junction kept 12 bases outside the gene matches. CDR3 length equals 14 residues. Germline CDR1 MNHEY, CDR2 SVGEGT. This CDR3 is CASSLRTGADEQYF. As DNA, the CDR3 is TGTGCCAGCAGTCTTCGGACAGGGGCTGATGAGCAGTACTTC.

The chain recombines TRBV6-1 with TRBJ1-2; 7 bases map to TRBD1. The J segment lost 4 bases and the V segment lost 3 bases, leaving 5 bases of the junction unmatched. The CDR3 has 14 amino acids. CDR1 and CDR2 from the germline V gene are MNHNS and SASEGT. The CDR3, as DNA: TGTGCCAGCAGTGAGGGCAGGGGGTCCTATGGCTACACCTTC. Its translation: CASSEGRGSYGYTF.

This clonotype was seen a handful of times. The rearrangement links TRBV27 to TRBJ2-5, with TRBD1 matching 7 bases. The DNA end is more similar to TRBJ2-7, so the J call may be wrong. Germline V gene data show CDR1 as MNHEY and CDR2 as SMNVEV (reference sequence). The CDR3 runs 14 residues. DNA for the CDR3: TGTGCCAGCAGTACCCGACAGGGTTTCTACGAGCAGTACTTC. Residues: CASSTRQGFYEQYF.

This clonotype has a single count. This chain uses TRBV21-1 with TRBJ1-2. TRBV21-1 is labeled a pseudogene. The length of the CDR3 is 17 residues. The chain's CDR3 is CASSKVNRQKFNYGYTF. DNA of the CDR3: TGTGCCAGCAGCAAAGTTAATAGGCAGAAATTTAACTATGGCTACACCTTC.

The V gene is TRBV4-1, the J gene TRBJ2-7; D may be TRBD1 (6 bases). With 4 bases removed from V and 3 bases from J, the gap between germline ends came to 16 bases. CDR1 and CDR2 (germline): MGHRA, YSYEKL. The CDR3 has 15 amino acids. DNA for the CDR3: TGCGCCAGCAGCCTTCTCGATGACAGGTTCTACGAGCAGTACTTC. It codes for CASSLLDDRFYEQYF.

The chain combines TRBV9 with TRBJ1-1; a possible D gene is TRBD1 (6 bases). Looked up from germline, CDR1 is SGDLS and CDR2 is YYNGEE. The CDR3 is 14 residues long. V was cut by 4 bases and J by 1 base, with 11 bases left in between. The chain's CDR3 is CASSPGAGNTEAFF. The CDR3 DNA reads TGTGCCAGCAGCCCAGGGGCAGGGAACACTGAAGCTTTCTTT.

There are a few counts of this clonotype. J is TRBJ2-7 and V is TRBV4-1; 7 bases are shared with TRBD1. J lost 3 bases, V lost 0 bases, and 8 bases had no gene match. Germline values: CDR1 MGHRA, CDR2 YSYEKL. The CDR3 contains 16 residues. CDR3 nucleotide sequence: TGCGCCAGCAGCCAAGAGGAAAGGGGGCTAATCTACGAGCAGTACTTC. The encoded protein is CASSQEERGLIYEQYF.

The gene calls are TRBV7-9 and TRBJ2-5; 10 bases line up with TRBD2. Germline V CDR1 and CDR2: SEHNR, FQNEAQ (reference sequence). The CDR3 length is 14 residues. With V trimmed by 11 bases and J by 5 bases, 11 bases remained unmatched. The CDR3 DNA reads TGTGCCGGTTCGTCCAGCGGGAGGGTGGAGACCCAGTACTTC. Its translation is CAGSSSGRVETQYF.

This clonotype has just a few counts. The V and J genes are TRBV9 and TRBJ1-2; D call uncertain. The CDR3 contains 12 residues. Germline V gene lookup returns CDR1 SGDLS and CDR2 YYNGEE. Trimming left V 1 base short and J 6 bases short, with 7 bases between. The CDR3 loop is CASSVRANGYTF. CDR3 bases: TGTGCCAGCAGCGTACGAGCCAATGGCTACACCTTC.